This TCR beta chain appears in the sequencing data of a study of cytomegalovirus exposure and HLA in healthy donors. Study findings and constraints: Presence/absence analyses rested on an assumption that sequencing depth was roughly uniform across donors. HLA alleles were associated with 18,000 or so TCR beta sequences in a later analysis at 0.05 false discovery rate.

The PCR had 60 Vbeta and 13 Jbeta primers. Profiling relied on immunoSEQ multiplex PCR, and the TCRdb table lists in-frame clones only, not all of them. The repertoire holds roughly 130,000 clones, with about 85% as singletons. The V segment lost 10 bases and the J segment 1 base; nucleotides outside the gene matches: 10. The germline V gene has CDR1 SGHKS and CDR2 YYEKEE (reference sequence). This CDR3 comprises 16 residues. To note about this clone: Its cognate antigen is unknown.

The chain links TRBV5-5 to TRBJ2-6; TRBD2 agrees at 8 bases. Material: PBMCs. The clonotype was recovered from a female donor in good health and CMV-seronegative. This CDR3 is CAGSLAGPSGANVLTF. The DNA of the CDR3 is TGTGCCGGTTCGCTAGCGGGCCCTTCTGGGGCCAACGTCCTGACTTTC.